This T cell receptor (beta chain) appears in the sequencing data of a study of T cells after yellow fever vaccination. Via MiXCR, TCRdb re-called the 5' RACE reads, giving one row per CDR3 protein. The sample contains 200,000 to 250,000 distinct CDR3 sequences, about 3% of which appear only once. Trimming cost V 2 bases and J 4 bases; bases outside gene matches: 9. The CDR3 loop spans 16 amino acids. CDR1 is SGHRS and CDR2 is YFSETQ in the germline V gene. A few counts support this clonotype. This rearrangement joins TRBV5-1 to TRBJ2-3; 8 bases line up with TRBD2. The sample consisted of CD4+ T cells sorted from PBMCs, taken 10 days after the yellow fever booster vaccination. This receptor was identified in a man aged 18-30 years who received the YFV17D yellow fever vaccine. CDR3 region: CASSFRGGHQPDTQYF. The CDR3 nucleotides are TGCGCCAGCAGCTTCCGGGGGGGCCATCAGCCAGATACGCAGTATTTT. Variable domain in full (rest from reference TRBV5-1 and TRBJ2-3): KAGVTQTPRYLIKTRGQQVTLSCSPISGHRSVSWYQQTPGQGLQFLFEYFSETQRNKGNFPGRFSGRQFSNSRSEMNVSTLELGDSALYLCASSFRGGHQPDTQYFGPGTRLTVL.